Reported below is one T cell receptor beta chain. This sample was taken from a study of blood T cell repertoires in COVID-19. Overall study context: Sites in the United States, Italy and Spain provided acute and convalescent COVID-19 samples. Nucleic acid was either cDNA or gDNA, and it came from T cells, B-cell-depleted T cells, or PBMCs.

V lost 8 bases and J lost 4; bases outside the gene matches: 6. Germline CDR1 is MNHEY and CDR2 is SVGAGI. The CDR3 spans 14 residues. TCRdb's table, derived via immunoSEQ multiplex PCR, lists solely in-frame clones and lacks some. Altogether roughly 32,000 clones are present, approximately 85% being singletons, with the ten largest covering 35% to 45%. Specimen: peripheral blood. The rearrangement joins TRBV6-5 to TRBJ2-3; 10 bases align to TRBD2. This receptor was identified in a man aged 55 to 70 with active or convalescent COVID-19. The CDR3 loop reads CASRERGGADTQYF. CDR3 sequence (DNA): TGTGCCAGCCGAGAGCGGGGGGGCGCAGATACGCAGTATTTT.